A single sample is the source of the 30 T cell receptor beta chains below, sequenced in a study of blood T cell repertoires in COVID-19. Assay used: immunoSEQ multiplex PCR; TCRdb lists only in-frame clones, some missing. The sample includes around 84,000 clones, more than 85% of them seen just once. Sequences were obtained from peripheral blood. These receptors all come from a man older than 75 with active or convalescent COVID-19.

This clone was detected only once. The CDR3 DNA reads as TGTGCCAGCAGCGACTGGAACACTGAAGCTTTCTTT. Translated, it gives CASSDWNTEAFF. The rearrangement links TRBV6-6 to TRBJ1-1; D unclear. The CDR3 is made up of 12 amino acids. The germline V gene encodes CDR1 MNHNY and CDR2 SVGAGI (reference sequence). Trimming took off 6 bases at V and 1 base at J, with 6 bases between the two ends.

The chain recombines TRBV7-9 with TRBJ1-2, with TRBD1 matching over 7 bases. Germline assignment: CDR1 SEHNR and CDR2 FQNEAQ (reference sequence). V gave up 5 bases and J gave up 6 bases; unmatched junction bases: 9. The CDR3 is 14 residues long. The CDR3 here is CASSHTDRVHGYTF. Written as DNA, the CDR3 is TGTGCCAGCAGCCACACAGACAGGGTGCATGGCTACACCTTC. The variable domain in full, completed from reference TRBV7-9 and TRBJ1-2, reads DTGVSQNPRHKITKRGQNVTFRCDPISEHNRLYWYRQTLGQGPEFLTYFQNEAQLEKSRLLSDRFSAERPKGSFSTLEIQRTEQGDSAMYLCASSHTDRVHGYTFGSGTRLTVV.

The J gene is TRBJ2-6, the V gene TRBV9; D is unresolved. This CDR3 is 14 amino acids long. V shed 10 bases and J shed 0 bases, with 11 bases lying between them. Germline-derived CDR1 and CDR2 are SGDLS and YYNGEE. The CDR3 is CASGRNSGANVLTF. The DNA for the CDR3 is TGTGCCTCAGGCAGAAACTCTGGGGCCAACGTCCTGACTTTC.

The table lists this clone with a count of one. J is TRBJ1-6 and V is TRBV5-1; perhaps TRBD1 as D (5 bases). V was trimmed by 0 bases and J by 0 bases, leaving 13 bases between them. Germline V gene lookup returns CDR1 SGHRS and CDR2 YFSETQ. CDR3 size: 18 residues. The CDR3, as DNA: TGCGCCAGCAGCTTGGAATGGGGGGGTACCTCCTATAATTCACCCCTCCACTTT. Translating it yields CASSLEWGGTSYNSPLHF.

This chain uses TRBV5-1 with TRBJ1-2, with 7 bases identical to TRBD1. The CDR3 sequence is 13 residues long. CDR1 is SGHRS, CDR2 YFSETQ, per germline. With 2 bases clipped from V and 8 bases from J, the junction kept 6 bases outside the gene matches. CDR3 loop: CASSFDREVGYTF. CDR3 sequence (DNA): TGCGCCAGCAGCTTCGACAGGGAGGTGGGCTACACCTTC.

The V call is TRBV5-5, the J call TRBJ1-4; 8 nucleotides agree with TRBD1. V was pared by 3 bases and J by 3 bases, with 10 bases of the junction left unmatched. This CDR3 is 17 amino acids long. Germline CDR1 and CDR2: SGHKS and YYEKEE (reference sequence). Here the CDR3 reads CASSSLDRVVANEKLFF. The CDR3 DNA is TGTGCCAGCAGCTCCCTGGACAGGGTAGTCGCTAATGAAAAACTGTTTTTT. The full variable domain, in which reference TRBV5-5 and TRBJ1-4 provide the parts outside the CDR3, is DAGVTQSPTHLIKTRGQQVTLRCSPISGHKSVSWYQQVLGQGPQFIFQYYEKEERGRGNFPDRFSARQFPNYSSELNVNALLLGDSALYLCASSSLDRVVANEKLFFGSGTQLSVL.

The V call is TRBV5-1, the J call TRBJ2-3; 8 positions match TRBD2. The V and J ends lost 4 bases and 2 bases, in that order; junction bases with no gene match: 3. The CDR3 length is 14 residues. Per the germline V gene, CDR1 is SGHRS and CDR2 is YFSETQ. The CDR3 protein is CASSGLATTDTQYF. The CDR3 nucleotides read TGCGCCAGCAGCGGACTAGCCACCACAGATACGCAGTATTTT.

The chain employs TRBV11-2 and TRBJ1-4, with D unresolved. V lost 5 bases to trimming and J lost 0 bases, with 13 bases between them. CDR1 is SGHAT, CDR2 FQNNGV, per germline. The CDR3 consists of 16 residues. The CDR3 nucleotides are TGTGCCAGCAGCCCCCTCGGAGGAGCAACTAATGAAAAACTGTTTTTT. Translating it yields CASSPLGGATNEKLFF.

The V call is TRBV7-4, the J call TRBJ2-7; D possibly corresponds to TRBD1 (6 bases). CDR1 is SGHVT, CDR2 SQSDAQ, per germline. The CDR3 contains 16 residues. Trimming cost V 5 bases and J 3 bases, with 20 bases left between them. The CDR3 reads CASSPHDRTPYYEQYV. The CDR3 DNA follows: TGTGCCAGCAGCCCCCACGACAGGACGCCTTACTACGAGCAGTACGTC.

The rearrangement links TRBV2 to TRBJ1-6; D is unclear. Germline values: CDR1 SNHLY, CDR2 FYNNEI. There are 12 residues in the CDR3. V shed 7 bases and J shed 10 bases, with 11 bases lying between them. CDR3 bases: TGTGCCAGCACCGCGGCAGACTCACCCCTCCACTTT. Its protein product is CASTAADSPLHF.

This clone is a singleton in its sample. The chain carries TRBV6-5 and TRBJ2-3; D possibly corresponds to TRBD2 (6 bases). There are 11 residues in the CDR3. Germline V lookup: CDR1 MNHEY, CDR2 SVGAGI. V lost 6 bases, J lost 6 bases, and 7 bases lay in between. The DNA of the CDR3 is TGTGCCAGCAGGGCGGGGGATACGCAGTATTTT. It specifies CASRAGDTQYF.

The chain carries TRBV5-1 and TRBJ2-2; 8 bases are a match to TRBD2. J was trimmed by 1 base and V by 4 bases; bases with no gene match: 6. This CDR3 has 16 amino acids. Looked up from germline, CDR1 is SGHRS and CDR2 is YFSETQ. The CDR3 here is CASSPITSGNTGELFF. In DNA form, the CDR3 reads TGCGCCAGCAGCCCCATTACTAGCGGGAACACCGGGGAGCTGTTTTTT.

The chain recombines TRBV2 with TRBJ2-7; 14 positions agree with TRBD2. Germline CDR1 reads SNHLY; CDR2 reads FYNNEI. Trimming removed 6 bases from V and 6 bases from J; junction bases left unmatched: 13. The CDR3 has 17 residues. The CDR3 spells CASSPTRLAGGPAEQYV. CDR3 bases: TGTGCCAGCAGCCCCACCCGACTAGCGGGGGGGCCGGCCGAGCAGTACGTC.

The V gene is TRBV19, the J gene TRBJ1-2; the match to TRBD1 covers 9 bases. This CDR3 contains 16 residues. The V and J ends lost 3 bases and 0 bases, in that order; junction bases with no gene match: 5. Germline values: CDR1 LNHDA, CDR2 SQIVND (reference sequence). The CDR3 DNA reads TGTGCCAGTAGTATCAGGGGACAGGGATCTAACTATGGCTACACCTTC. It yields the protein CASSIRGQGSNYGYTF.

This sequence joins TRBV15 and TRBJ2-1; D gene uncertain. V lost 1 base and J lost 3, with 10 bases in between. There are 15 residues in the CDR3. Germline loops: CDR1 LNHNV, CDR2 YYDKDF (reference sequence). The CDR3 spells CATSRGLSNYNEQFF. The DNA of the CDR3 is TGTGCCACCAGCAGAGGACTGTCGAACTACAATGAGCAGTTCTTC. The full variable domain, its missing parts supplied by reference TRBV15 and TRBJ2-1, is DAMVIQNPRYQVTQFGKPVTLSCSQTLNHNVMYWYQQKSSQAPKLLFHYYDKDFNNEADTPDNFQSRRPNTSFCFLDIRSPGLGDTAMYLCATSRGLSNYNEQFFGPGTRLTVL.

The chain couples TRBV24-1 to TRBJ2-3; 11 bases align to TRBD2. CDR1 KGHDR and CDR2 SFDVKD come from the germline V gene. There are 14 residues in the CDR3. Trimming removed 7 bases from V and 4 bases from J; junction bases left unmatched: 3. The CDR3 DNA is TGTGCCACCAGAACTAGCGGGAGCTCAGATACGCAGTATTTT. This gives the protein CATRTSGSSDTQYF.

This clone was recorded only once. The same CDR3 also results from other DNA sequences found in this sample. This sequence joins TRBV18 and TRBJ1-4, with 8 positions matching TRBD1. CDR1 is KGHSH, CDR2 LQKENI, per germline. The CDR3 runs to 13 residues. V dropped 2 bases and J dropped 7; count of bases not matched to a gene: 0. The CDR3 DNA reads TGTGCCAGCTCACCAGGACAGGGTGAAAAACTGTTTTTT. This gives the protein CASSPGQGEKLFF.

The V gene is TRBV19, the J gene TRBJ1-1, with 11 nucleotides matching TRBD1. This CDR3 is built from 14 residues. Germline loops: CDR1 LNHDA, CDR2 SQIVND (reference sequence). Germline trimming cut 7 bases from V and 6 bases from J; bases unmatched to any gene: 7. Here the CDR3 reads CASKDGQGAAEAFF. As DNA, the CDR3 is TGTGCCAGTAAAGATGGACAGGGGGCCGCTGAAGCTTTCTTT.

This sequence joins TRBV5-6 and TRBJ2-2; D gene unclear. Per the germline V gene, CDR1 is SGHDT and CDR2 is YYEEEE. Trimming shortened V by 4 bases and J by 6 bases, and 10 bases separated the two germline ends. The CDR3 is 13 residues long. The CDR3: CASSPRRPGELFF. The CDR3 DNA is TGTGCCAGCAGCCCAAGGCGGCCCGGGGAGCTGTTTTTT.

This clone occurred a few times. The chain uses TRBV5-1 and TRBJ2-3, with TRBD2 matching 8 bases. The V and J ends lost 4 bases and 0 bases, in that order; junction bases with no gene match: 7. Germline loops: CDR1 SGHRS, CDR2 YFSETQ. CDR3 size: 16 residues. The CDR3 coding sequence is TGCGCCAGCAGCCCGGGGGCTAGCGGGAGCACAGATACGCAGTATTTT. It yields the protein CASSPGASGSTDTQYF.

The chain carries TRBV28 and TRBJ1-2, with 7 positions matching TRBD1. The CDR3 is 13 residues long. The germline V gene has CDR1 MDHEN and CDR2 SYDVKM. The V and J ends lost 6 bases and 7 bases, in that order; junction bases with no gene match: 8. The CDR3 DNA reads TGTGCCAGCAGGGAAGGGGGCCTCAGTGGCTACACCTTC. This codes for CASREGGLSGYTF.

The rearrangement links TRBV6-2 or TRBV6-3 to TRBJ1-6; D is ambiguous. The germline gives CDR1 MNHEY, CDR2 SVGEGT. The CDR3 totals 15 residues. Trimming stripped 2 bases from V and 0 bases from J, with 5 bases between. The CDR3 DNA is TGTGCCAGCAGTTACAGGAGCTCCTATAATTCACCCCTCCACTTT. Translated: CASSYRSSYNSPLHF.

V usage is TRBV18 and J usage is TRBJ1-1; weak D call: TRBD1 (5 bases). The CDR3 contains 14 residues. CDR1 and CDR2 from the germline V gene are KGHSH and LQKENI. The V and J ends lost 4 bases and 1 base respectively, with 10 bases between them. The CDR3 coding sequence is TGTGCCAGCTCACAAGGGGAGGCGAACACTGAAGCTTTCTTT. Encoded protein: CASSQGEANTEAFF.

The chain has TRBV25-1 and TRBJ1-1, with a possible D match to TRBD1 (6 bases). Trimming stripped 6 bases from V and 3 bases from J, with 14 bases between. Germline CDR1 and CDR2: MGHDK and SYGVNS. The CDR3 runs to 14 residues. For the CDR3, the DNA is TGTGCCAGCAGACAAACAGGGCTCGACACTGAAGCTTTCTTT. Protein product: CASRQTGLDTEAFF.

This clone showed up just once. The chain couples TRBV30 to TRBJ2-3, with D perhaps matching TRBD2 (6 bases). CDR1 and CDR2 (germline): GTSNPN, SVGIG (reference sequence). The CDR3 sequence is 14 residues long. Trimming shortened V by 5 bases and J by 0 bases, and 12 bases separated the two germline ends. CDR3 in DNA: TGTGCCTGGTCGACTAGGGCTAGCACAGATACGCAGTATTTT. It translates to CAWSTRASTDTQYF.

This clone appeared a few times. The chain is built from TRBV20-1 and TRBJ1-2, with 9 bases aligning to TRBD1. The V gene end was trimmed by 3 bases and the J gene end by 4 bases; junction bases not matched to a gene: 12. This CDR3 is 16 amino acids long. Germline-derived CDR1 and CDR2 are DFQATT and SNEGSKA (reference sequence). CDR3: CSASLRRDRAAYGYTF. DNA of the CDR3: TGCAGTGCTAGTCTTAGGAGGGACAGGGCGGCCTATGGCTACACCTTC.

V gene TRBV29-1 combines with J gene TRBJ1-4, with 8 bases identical to TRBD1. Germline loops: CDR1 SQVTM, CDR2 ANQGSEA. The CDR3 is 11 residues long. V was clipped by 4 bases and J by 10 bases; unmatched bases: 2. CDR3 loop: CSVGTGRKLFF. The CDR3 DNA sequence: TGCAGCGTTGGGACAGGGCGAAAACTGTTTTTT.

V and J are TRBV6-1 and TRBJ2-7; D may be TRBD1 (5 bases). Germline values: CDR1 MNHNS, CDR2 SASEGT. V lost 3 bases, J lost 6 bases, and 18 bases lay in between. The CDR3 runs to 15 residues. CDR3 protein: CASSEIGQGWSEQYV. CDR3 nucleotides: TGTGCCAGCAGTGAGATAGGGCAGGGTTGGTCCGAGCAGTACGTC.

This chain joins TRBV10-3 and TRBJ2-3; tentatively, D is TRBD1 (6 bases). CDR3 length: 15 residues. Trimming stripped 6 bases from V and 0 bases from J, with 13 bases between. Per the germline V gene, CDR1 is ENHRY and CDR2 is SYGVKD. CDR3 protein: CAIRGTHRSTDTQYF. Here the CDR3 DNA reads TGTGCCATCAGAGGGACACACCGGAGCACAGATACGCAGTATTTT.

This clone was observed once. The chain uses TRBV5-8 and TRBJ2-1; 8 bases line up with TRBD2. CDR3 size: 17 residues. Germline CDR1 and CDR2: SGHTS and YDEGEE. Losses at the gene ends were 3 bases for V and 1 base for J; bases not matched to a gene: 9. CDR3 loop: CASSSAGPGGSYNEQFF. For the CDR3, the DNA is TGTGCCAGCAGCTCCGCAGGTCCGGGAGGGTCCTACAATGAGCAGTTCTTC.